The 15 T cell receptor beta chains below come from one sample, sequenced in a study of CD8 T cells in ankylosing spondylitis. TCRdb called the 5' RACE reads again in MiXCR, with one record for every CDR3 protein. The sample lists a few hundred thousand distinct CDR3 sequences, around 20% occurring once. Sequenced: blood, either unsorted or a sorted T cell fraction (not recorded which). The receptors were sampled from a male donor with ankylosing spondylitis or in good health (not recorded which).

This clonotype has more than one count but fewer than ten. V usage is TRBV12-3 or TRBV12-4 and J usage is TRBJ2-1; D is uncertain. Trimming pared 0 bases from V and 10 bases from J, leaving 7 bases between. The length of the CDR3 is 12 residues. The CDR3 region has the DNA TGTGCCAGCAGTTTAGCCGCGGAGGAGCAGTTCTTC. It codes for CASSLAAEEQFF.

This clonotype has a handful of counts. The chain employs TRBV7-3 and TRBJ1-2; 7 nucleotides match TRBD1. The V gene end was trimmed by 6 bases and the J gene end by 8 bases; junction bases not matched to a gene: 12. The CDR3 is 14 amino acids. Germline CDR1 reads SGHTA; CDR2 reads FQGTGA. CDR3 DNA sequence: TGTGCCAGCAGTGACGCAGGGGGTGGCGGCGGCTACACCTTC. This translates into CASSDAGGGGGYTF.

This clonotype was observed many times. The chain has TRBV29-1 and TRBJ2-1; D remains unclear. Germline CDR1 reads SQVTM; CDR2 reads ANQGSEA. The CDR3 spans 12 residues. The V end lost 0 bases, the J end lost 5 bases, and 5 bases lay between the germline ends. DNA of the CDR3: TGCAGCGTTGAAGATTTAAACAATGAGCAGTTCTTC. Its protein product is CSVEDLNNEQFF.

The chain combines TRBV20-1 with TRBJ2-1; 8 bases fit TRBD2. The CDR3 runs to 16 residues. The J segment lost 3 bases and the V segment lost 0 bases, leaving 7 bases of the junction unmatched. Germline V CDR1 and CDR2: DFQATT, SNEGSKA (reference sequence). CDR3: CSAREDSGVIYNEQFF. The DNA for the CDR3 is TGCAGTGCTAGAGAGGATAGCGGGGTGATCTACAATGAGCAGTTCTTC.

This clonotype occurred a few times. The CDR3 reads CASSLVQMNIQYF. The CDR3 DNA reads TGTGCCAGCAGCTTGGTTCAGATGAACATTCAGTACTTC. The V call is TRBV5-6, the J call TRBJ2-4; no clear D gene. Germline-derived CDR1 and CDR2 are SGHDT and YYEEEE. This CDR3 is built from 13 residues. V was clipped by 0 bases and J by 7 bases, with 8 bases between them.

This clonotype appeared a few times. The rearrangement uses TRBV11-2 and TRBJ2-2, with 7 positions matching TRBD1. V shed 8 bases, J shed 0 bases, and the junction held 3 bases outside the gene matches. This CDR3 is 14 amino acids long. The V gene's germline CDR1 is SGHAT and CDR2 FQNNGV. CDR3 residues: CASSGQTNTGELFF. The DNA for the CDR3 is TGTGCCAGCTCGGGACAGACGAACACCGGGGAGCTGTTTTTT.

The chain uses TRBV10-3 and TRBJ2-5; D might be TRBD2 (5 bases). CDR3 length: 12 residues. V was trimmed by 6 bases and J by 5 bases, leaving 10 bases between them. Germline V CDR1 and CDR2: ENHRY, SYGVKD. The CDR3 protein is CAISPPGETQYF. The CDR3 DNA sequence: TGTGCCATCAGCCCGCCGGGGGAGACCCAGTACTTC.

This clonotype occurred once. The chain links TRBV14 to TRBJ2-1; D perhaps matches TRBD1 (7 bases). The CDR3 consists of 12 residues. V was trimmed by 2 bases and J by 14 bases, leaving 13 bases between them. Germline V gives CDR1 SGHDN, CDR2 FVKESK. The CDR3 loop is CASSQIQGGEFF. In DNA form, the CDR3 reads TGTGCCAGCAGCCAAATTCAGGGGGGAGAGTTCTTC.

This clonotype was picked up many times. The chain recombines TRBV3-1 with TRBJ1-2; 7 nucleotides match TRBD1. This CDR3 contains 13 residues. V lost 1 base, J lost 10 bases, and 6 bases stayed unmatched. Per the germline V gene, CDR1 is LGHDT and CDR2 is YNNKEL (reference sequence). The CDR3 region is CASSQVGTGDYTF. CDR3 bases: TGTGCCAGCAGCCAAGTTGGCACAGGGGACTACACCTTC.

This clonotype turned up a few times. V and J are TRBV3-1 and TRBJ2-5; D remains unclear. Germline V gene sequence: CDR1 LGHDT, CDR2 YNNKEL (reference sequence). The CDR3 totals 13 residues. Trimming shortened V by 1 base and J by 3 bases, and 6 bases separated the two germline ends. DNA of the CDR3: TGTGCCAGCAGCCAAGCCAGCAAAGAGACCCAGTACTTC. As protein: CASSQASKETQYF.

V is TRBV7-6 and J is TRBJ1-1, with D possibly TRBD1 on 6 matching bases. This CDR3 is 18 amino acids long. CDR1 and CDR2 from the germline V gene are SGHVS and FNYEAQ. The germline V and J ends were trimmed by 0 bases and 0 bases, with 17 bases remaining between them. The CDR3, as DNA: TGTGCCAGCAGCTTAGCGAACAGGGCGGCAATCATGAACACTGAAGCTTTCTTT. Protein product: CASSLANRAAIMNTEAFF.

This clonotype has only a few counts. The genes are TRBV28 and TRBJ2-1, with a weak D call TRBD1 (6 bases). CDR1 MDHEN and CDR2 SYDVKM come from the germline V gene. There are 14 residues in the CDR3. The V and J ends lost 4 bases and 8 bases respectively, with 15 bases between them. CDR3: CASSYPDRSDEQFF. CDR3 sequence (DNA): TGTGCCAGCAGTTACCCTGACAGGTCCGATGAGCAGTTCTTC. Variable domain in full (rest from reference TRBV28 and TRBJ2-1): DVKVTQSSRYLVKRTGEKVFLECVQDMDHENMFWYRQDPGLGLRLIYFSYDVKMKEKGDIPEGYSVSREKKERFSLILESASTNQTSMYLCASSYPDRSDEQFFGPGTRLTVL.

V is TRBV12-3 or TRBV12-4 and J is TRBJ2-6, with D uncertain. V was pared by 7 bases and J by 8 bases, with 18 bases between. The CDR3 totals 15 residues. DNA of the CDR3: TGTGCCAGCACCCCCACACTGGGAAGGTCCAACGTCCTGACTTTC. Encoded protein: CASTPTLGRSNVLTF.

The J gene is TRBJ2-7, the V gene TRBV20-1; D remains ambiguous. This CDR3 is 11 amino acids long. The V end lost 7 bases, the J end lost 0 bases, and 7 bases lay between the germline ends. Germline CDR1 DFQATT, CDR2 SNEGSKA (reference sequence). The CDR3 bases are TGCAGTGGGGCGGACTCCTACGAGCAGTACTTC. Translated: CSGADSYEQYF.

Only a few counts were recorded for this clonotype. V and J are TRBV12-3 or TRBV12-4 and TRBJ1-4, with 7 positions matching TRBD1. The CDR3 is 12 residues long. The J segment lost 5 bases and the V segment lost 8 bases, leaving 2 bases of the junction unmatched. The CDR3 region has the DNA TGTGCCAGCGGGACAGAAAATGAAAAACTGTTTTTT. Its translation: CASGTENEKLFF.